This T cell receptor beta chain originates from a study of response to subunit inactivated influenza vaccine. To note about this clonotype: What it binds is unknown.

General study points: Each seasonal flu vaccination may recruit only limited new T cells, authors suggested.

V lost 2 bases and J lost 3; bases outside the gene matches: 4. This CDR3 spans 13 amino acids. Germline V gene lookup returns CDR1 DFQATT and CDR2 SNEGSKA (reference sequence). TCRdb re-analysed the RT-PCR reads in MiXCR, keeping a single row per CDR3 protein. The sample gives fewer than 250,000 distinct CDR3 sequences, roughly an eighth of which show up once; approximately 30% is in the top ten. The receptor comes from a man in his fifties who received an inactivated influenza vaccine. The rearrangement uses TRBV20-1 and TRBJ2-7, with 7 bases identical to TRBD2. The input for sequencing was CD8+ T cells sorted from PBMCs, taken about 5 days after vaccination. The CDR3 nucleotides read TGCAGTGCTAGATGGGGACTAAACTACGAGCAGTACTTC. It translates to CSARWGLNYEQYF.